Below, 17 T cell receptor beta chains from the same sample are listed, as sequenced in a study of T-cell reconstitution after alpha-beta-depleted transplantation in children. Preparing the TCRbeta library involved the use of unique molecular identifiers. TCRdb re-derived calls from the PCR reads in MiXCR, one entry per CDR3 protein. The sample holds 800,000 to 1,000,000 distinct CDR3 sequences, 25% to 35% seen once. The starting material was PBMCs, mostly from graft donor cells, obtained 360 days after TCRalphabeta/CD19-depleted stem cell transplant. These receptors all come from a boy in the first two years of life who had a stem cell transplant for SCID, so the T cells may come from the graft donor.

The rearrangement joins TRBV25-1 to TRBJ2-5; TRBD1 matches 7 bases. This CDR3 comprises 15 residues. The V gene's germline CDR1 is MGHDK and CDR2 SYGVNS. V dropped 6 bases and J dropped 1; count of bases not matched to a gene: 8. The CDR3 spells CASRVRQGPQETQYF. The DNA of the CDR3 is TGTGCCAGCAGGGTGAGACAGGGTCCCCAAGAGACCCAGTACTTC. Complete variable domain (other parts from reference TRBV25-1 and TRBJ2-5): EADIYQTPRYLVIGTGKKITLECSQTMGHDKMYWYQQDPGMELHLIHYSYGVNSTEKGDLSSESTVSRIRTEHFPLTLESARPSHTSQYLCASRVRQGPQETQYFGPGTRLLVL.

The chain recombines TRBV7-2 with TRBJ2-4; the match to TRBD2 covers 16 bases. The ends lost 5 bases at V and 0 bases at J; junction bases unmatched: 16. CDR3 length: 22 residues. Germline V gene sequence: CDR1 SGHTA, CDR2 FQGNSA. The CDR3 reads CASSAGTSGGVGGVLAKNIQYF. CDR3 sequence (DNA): TGTGCCAGCAGCGCCGGGACTAGCGGGGGGGTCGGTGGGGTATTAGCCAAAAACATTCAGTACTTC.

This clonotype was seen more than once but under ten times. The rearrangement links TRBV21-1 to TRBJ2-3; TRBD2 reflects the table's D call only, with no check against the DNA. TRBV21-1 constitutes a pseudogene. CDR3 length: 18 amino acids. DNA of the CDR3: TGTGCCAGCAGCCCCTGGACTAGCGGGCAAACCCGCACAGATACGCAGTATTTT. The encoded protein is CASSPWTSGQTRTDTQYF.

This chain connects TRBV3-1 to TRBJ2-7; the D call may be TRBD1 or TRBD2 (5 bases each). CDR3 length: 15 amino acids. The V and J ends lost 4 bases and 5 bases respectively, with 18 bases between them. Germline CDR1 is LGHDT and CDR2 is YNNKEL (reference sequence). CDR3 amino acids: CASSPSGTIGHEQYF. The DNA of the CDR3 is TGTGCCAGCAGCCCATCCGGGACCATAGGTCACGAGCAGTACTTC.

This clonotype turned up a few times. The CDR3 is CASNLGGGVHEQYF. CDR3 nucleotide sequence: TGTGCCAGCAACTTAGGAGGGGGAGTCCACGAGCAGTACTTC. The V and J genes are TRBV12-3 or TRBV12-4 and TRBJ2-7; TRBD1 or TRBD2 may be the D gene (6 bases each). The CDR3 has 14 residues. V was pared by 7 bases and J by 5 bases, with 18 bases between.

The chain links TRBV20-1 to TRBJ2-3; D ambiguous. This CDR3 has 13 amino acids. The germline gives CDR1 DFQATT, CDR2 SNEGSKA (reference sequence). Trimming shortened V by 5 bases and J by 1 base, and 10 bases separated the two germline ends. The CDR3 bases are TGCAGTGCTCCTTTCCTGGGCACAGATACGCAGTATTTT. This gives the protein CSAPFLGTDTQYF.

The CDR3 sequence is CSVESGDTQYF. Here the CDR3 DNA reads TGCAGCGTTGAAAGCGGGGATACGCAGTATTTT. The chain employs TRBV29-1 and TRBJ2-3, with D tentatively TRBD2 (6 bases). Trimming shortened V by 2 bases and J by 6 bases, and 6 bases separated the two germline ends. Per germline, CDR1 SQVTM and CDR2 ANQGSEA. This CDR3 has 11 residues.

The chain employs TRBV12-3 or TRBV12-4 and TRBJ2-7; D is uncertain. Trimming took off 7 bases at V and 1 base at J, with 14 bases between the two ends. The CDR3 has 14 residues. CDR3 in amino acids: CASIPGRISYEQYF. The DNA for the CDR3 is TGTGCCAGCATCCCGGGCCGTATATCCTACGAGCAGTACTTC.

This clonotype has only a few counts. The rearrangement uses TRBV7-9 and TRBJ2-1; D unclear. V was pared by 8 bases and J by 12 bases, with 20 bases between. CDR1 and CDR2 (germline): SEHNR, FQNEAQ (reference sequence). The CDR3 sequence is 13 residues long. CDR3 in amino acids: CASGPTRPEWQFF. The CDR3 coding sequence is TGTGCCAGCGGTCCAACCCGACCCGAGTGGCAGTTCTTC.

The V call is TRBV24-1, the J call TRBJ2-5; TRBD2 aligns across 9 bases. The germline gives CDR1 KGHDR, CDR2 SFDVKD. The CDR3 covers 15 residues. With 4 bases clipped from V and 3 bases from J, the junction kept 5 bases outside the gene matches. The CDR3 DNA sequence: TGTGCCACCAGTGACCGGCTAGCGGGAAAAGAGACCCAGTACTTC. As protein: CATSDRLAGKETQYF.

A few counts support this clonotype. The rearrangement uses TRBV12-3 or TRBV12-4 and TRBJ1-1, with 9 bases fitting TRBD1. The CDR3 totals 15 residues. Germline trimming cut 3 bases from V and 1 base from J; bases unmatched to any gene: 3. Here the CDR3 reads CASSLWTGANTEAFF. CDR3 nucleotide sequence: TGTGCCAGCAGTTTGTGGACAGGGGCGAACACTGAAGCTTTCTTT.

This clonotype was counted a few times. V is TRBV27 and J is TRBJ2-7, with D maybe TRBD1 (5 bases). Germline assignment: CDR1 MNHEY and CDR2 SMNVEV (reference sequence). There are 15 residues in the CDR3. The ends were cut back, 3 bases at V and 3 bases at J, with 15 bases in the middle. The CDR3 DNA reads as TGTGCCAGCAGTTTGGGCAGGGCTTCAATCTACGAGCAGTACTTC. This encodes CASSLGRASIYEQYF.

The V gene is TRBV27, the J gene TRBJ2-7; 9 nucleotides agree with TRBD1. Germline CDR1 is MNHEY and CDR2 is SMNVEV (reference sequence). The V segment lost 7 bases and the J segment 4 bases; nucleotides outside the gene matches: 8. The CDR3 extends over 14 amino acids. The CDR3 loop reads CASISGTGNYEQYF. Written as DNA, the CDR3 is TGTGCCAGCATCTCCGGGACAGGGAATTACGAGCAGTACTTC.

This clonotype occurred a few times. The CDR3 nucleotides are TGTGCCAGCAGTTACGCGGGGGGAATCGAGACCCAGTACTTC. Its protein product is CASSYAGGIETQYF. The chain uses TRBV6-5 and TRBJ2-5; TRBD2 aligns across 8 bases. This CDR3 comprises 14 residues. V lost 2 bases and J lost 5; bases outside the gene matches: 4. CDR1 is MNHEY and CDR2 is SVGAGI in the germline V gene.

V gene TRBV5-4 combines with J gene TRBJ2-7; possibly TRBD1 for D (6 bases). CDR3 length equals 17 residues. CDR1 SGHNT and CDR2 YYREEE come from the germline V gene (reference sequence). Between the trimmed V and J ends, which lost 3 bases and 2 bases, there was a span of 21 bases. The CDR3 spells CASSYPTGQSWPYEQYF. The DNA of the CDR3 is TGTGCCAGCAGCTACCCGACTGGACAGAGCTGGCCCTACGAGCAGTACTTC.

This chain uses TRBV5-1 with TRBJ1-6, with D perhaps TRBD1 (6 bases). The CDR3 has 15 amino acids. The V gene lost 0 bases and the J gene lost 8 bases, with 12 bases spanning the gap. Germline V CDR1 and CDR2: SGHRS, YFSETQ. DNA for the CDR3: TGCGCCAGCAGCTTGGTGGCAACAGGGTATTCACCCCTCCACTTT. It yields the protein CASSLVATGYSPLHF.

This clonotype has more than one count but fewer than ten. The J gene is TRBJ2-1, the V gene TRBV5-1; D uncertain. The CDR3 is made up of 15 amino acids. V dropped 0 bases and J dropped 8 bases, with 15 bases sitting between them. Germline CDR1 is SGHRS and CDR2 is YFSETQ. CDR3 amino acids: CASSLDGHLIDEQFF. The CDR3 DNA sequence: TGCGCCAGCAGCTTGGACGGTCACCTAATCGATGAGCAGTTCTTC. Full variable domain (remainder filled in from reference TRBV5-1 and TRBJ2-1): KAGVTQTPRYLIKTRGQQVTLSCSPISGHRSVSWYQQTPGQGLQFLFEYFSETQRNKGNFPGRFSGRQFSNSRSEMNVSTLELGDSALYLCASSLDGHLIDEQFFGPGTRLTVL.